The rows below give T cell receptor beta chains drawn from one sample of a study of blood T cell repertoires in COVID-19. Generated by immunoSEQ multiplex PCR, the TCRdb table keeps only in-frame clones and is missing some. This table holds approximately 90,000 clones, 75% to 90% found once. Material for sequencing was peripheral blood. Receptors originate from an elderly man with acute or convalescent COVID-19. Each CDR3 is given with its conserved first and last residue. The D gene is left open where the match is weak. Where a row states a size, it is once, few, many or the class of an expanded clone; other rows omit it.

D	V	length	J	size	CDR3	DNA
NA	TRBV25-1	15	TRBJ1-5	NA	CASSEKGGFNQPQHF	TGTGCCAGCAGTGAAAAGGGGGGGTTCAATCAGCCCCAGCATTTT
NA	TRBV30	14	TRBJ1-3	NA	CAWSVSGLGNTIYF	TGTGCCTGGAGTGTCTCAGGACTTGGAAACACCATATATTTT
NA	TRBV7-3	15	TRBJ2-7	NA	CASSQTGGGTYEQYF	TGTGCCAGCAGTCAGACCGGGGGTGGGACCTACGAGCAGTACTTC
TRBD2	TRBV29-1	13	TRBJ2-3	NA	CSVRLAYTDTQYF	TGCAGCGTTCGACTAGCCTACACAGATACGCAGTATTTT
NA	TRBV6-1	14	TRBJ1-1	NA	CASSVGQVNTEAFF	TGTGCCAGCAGTGTGGGACAAGTGAACACTGAAGCTTTCTTT
TRBD1	TRBV24-1	16	TRBJ2-5	NA	CATSPGDRGAGETQYF	TGTGCCACCAGTCCCGGGGACAGGGGGGCAGGGGAGACCCAGTACTTC
TRBD1	TRBV29-1	16	TRBJ2-6	NA	CSVGTGGASGANVLTF	TGCAGCGTCGGGACAGGGGGCGCTTCTGGGGCCAACGTCCTGACTTTC
TRBD1	TRBV18	12	TRBJ2-7	NA	CASSNRGYEQYF	TGTGCCAGCTCAAACAGGGGTTACGAGCAGTACTTC
NA	TRBV5-1	14	TRBJ2-7	NA	CASSLAAVRDEQYF	TGCGCCAGCAGCTTGGCGGCTGTACGGGACGAGCAGTACTTC
NA	TRBV2	16	TRBJ2-1	NA	CASRARLGTISDEQFF	TGTGCCAGCAGAGCCAGACTAGGCACCATTTCGGATGAGCAGTTCTTC
TRBD1	TRBV6-1	15	TRBJ2-5	NA	CASSEPGQGVETQYF	TGTGCCAGCAGTGAACCGGGACAGGGGGTAGAGACCCAGTACTTC
TRBD1	TRBV29-1	14	TRBJ1-1	NA	CSGSPPDRVTEAFF	TGCAGCGGTTCGCCTCCTGACAGGGTAACTGAAGCTTTCTTT
TRBD2	TRBV3-1/TRBV3-2	17	TRBJ2-7	NA	CASSQDWASGTLNEQYF	TGTGCCAGCAGCCAAGATTGGGCTAGCGGGACCCTCAACGAGCAGTACTTC
TRBD1	TRBV6-2/TRBV6-3	16	TRBJ1-2	NA	CASSLDRGRDFSGYTF	TGTGCCAGCAGTCTGGACAGGGGGCGAGATTTTTCGGGCTACACCTTC
TRBD2	TRBV5-4	13	TRBJ2-7	NA	CASRSGLAGEQYF	TGTGCCAGCAGATCCGGACTAGCGGGCGAGCAGTACTTC
TRBD2	TRBV2	20	TRBJ2-1	NA	CASSEAWGRLAGGKNNEQFF	TGTGCCAGCAGTGAAGCGTGGGGTCGCTTAGCGGGAGGGAAAAACAATGAGCAGTTCTTC
NA	TRBV27	14	TRBJ1-5	NA	CASSLWPNNQPQHF	TGTGCCAGCAGTTTATGGCCCAACAATCAGCCCCAGCATTTT
TRBD1	TRBV2	15	TRBJ2-7	NA	CASRPQGARTGEQYF	TGTGCCAGCAGACCCCAGGGGGCGCGAACTGGTGAGCAGTACTTC
NA	TRBV21-1	17	TRBJ1-5	many	CASSKEAQIYSNQPQHF	TGTGCCAGCAGCAAAGAGGCACAGATTTATAGCAATCAGCCCCAGCATTTT
NA	TRBV30	14	TRBJ1-4	NA	CAWSTQGINEKLFF	TGTGCCTGGAGTACCCAGGGAATTAATGAAAAACTGTTTTTT
TRBD2	TRBV5-1	15	TRBJ2-3	NA	CASSLAAGTSGSTHF	TGCGCCAGCAGCTTGGCCGCGGGGACTAGCGGGAGCACCCATTTT
NA	TRBV11-3	16	TRBJ2-1	NA	CASSSSGLSSYNEQFF	TGTGCCAGCAGCTCAAGCGGTCTGAGCTCCTACAATGAGCAGTTCTTC
NA	TRBV4-2	15	TRBJ1-4	NA	CASSQEGTSNEKLFF	TGTGCCAGCAGCCAAGAAGGGACAAGTAATGAAAAACTGTTTTTT
TRBD1	TRBV28	15	TRBJ1-1	NA	CASSLTGVRKTEAFF	TGTGCCAGCAGTTTAACAGGGGTTAGAAAAACTGAAGCTTTCTTT
NA	TRBV28	13	TRBJ1-4	NA	CASSFRQNEKLFF	TGTGCCAGCAGTTTTAGACAAAATGAAAAACTGTTTTTT
TRBD2	TRBV27	15	TRBJ2-1	NA	CAAQGEAGVDNEQFF	TGTGCCGCCCAAGGGGAAGCGGGAGTGGACAATGAGCAGTTCTTC
TRBD2	TRBV10-2	17	TRBJ2-1	NA	CASSEWTSGRAGNEQFF	TGCGCCAGCAGTGAGTGGACTAGCGGGAGGGCCGGAAATGAGCAGTTCTTC
TRBD1	TRBV18	17	TRBJ2-4	NA	CASSPSTGGATKNIQYF	TGTGCCAGCTCACCAAGTACAGGGGGCGCGACCAAAAACATTCAGTACTTC
NA	TRBV19	16	TRBJ2-2	once	CASSILGQGSTGELFF	TGTGCCAGTAGTATTTTAGGCCAGGGGAGCACCGGGGAGCTGTTTTTT
TRBD1	TRBV5-6	15	TRBJ2-7	few	CASSGGQGETYEQYF	TGTGCCAGCAGCGGGGGACAGGGGGAAACCTACGAGCAGTACTTC
NA	TRBV6-5	14	TRBJ2-7	NA	CASITTRGPYEQYF	TGTGCCAGCATCACAACGCGAGGGCCCTACGAGCAGTACTTC
TRBD1	TRBV7-8	14	TRBJ2-7	NA	CASSPQGARYEQYF	TGTGCCAGCAGCCCCCAGGGGGCGCGCTACGAGCAGTACTTC
TRBD2	TRBV9	20	TRBJ2-1	NA	CASSVDPGTSGARLGNEQFF	TGTGCCAGCAGCGTAGACCCCGGGACTAGCGGAGCCCGACTAGGCAATGAGCAGTTCTTC
NA	TRBV19	14	TRBJ1-5	few	CASSPQTGGQPQHF	TGTGCCAGTAGTCCTCAGACAGGCGGTCAGCCCCAGCATTTT
TRBD2	TRBV5-1	18	TRBJ2-1	NA	CASSPRGSGDLSYNEQFF	TGCGCCAGCAGCCCCCGGGGTAGCGGGGACTTATCTTACAATGAGCAGTTCTTC
NA	TRBV5-1	14	TRBJ1-1	NA	CASSSSGMNTEAFF	TGCGCCAGCAGTTCATCAGGGATGAACACTGAAGCTTTCTTT
NA	TRBV3-1/TRBV3-2	13	TRBJ1-1	NA	CASSLQLNTEAFF	TGTGCCAGCAGCCTTCAGTTAAACACTGAAGCTTTCTTT
TRBD2	TRBV28	17	TRBJ2-3	NA	CATENSPGTSGTDTQYF	TGTGCCACCGAAAACAGCCCCGGGACTAGCGGCACAGATACGCAGTATTTT
NA	TRBV11-2	16	TRBJ1-6	NA	CASSLVLGALGSPLHF	TGTGCCAGCAGCTTAGTATTGGGGGCTTTGGGATCACCCCTCCACTTT
NA	TRBV9	12	TRBJ2-3	NA	CASSVGLDTQYF	TGTGCCAGCAGCGTCGGACTCGATACGCAGTATTTT
NA	TRBV12-3/TRBV12-4	12	TRBJ2-1	once	CASSRKLNEQFF	TGTGCCAGCAGTCGTAAGCTTAATGAGCAGTTCTTC
NA	TRBV19	14	TRBJ2-4	NA	CASSITRLANIQYF	TGTGCCAGTAGTATAACTCGCCTAGCAAACATTCAGTACTTC
NA	TRBV6-5	14	TRBJ2-1	once	CASRGEAYLGEQFF	TGTGCCAGCAGGGGGGAGGCGTATCTGGGGGAGCAGTTCTTC
TRBD1	TRBV3-1/TRBV3-2	15	TRBJ1-1	NA	CASSQAGQGNTEAFF	TGTGCCAGCAGCCAAGCCGGACAGGGCAACACTGAAGCTTTCTTT
TRBD2	TRBV7-3	16	TRBJ2-2	NA	CASSSYGTSVTGELFF	TGTGCCAGCAGCTCTTACGGGACTAGCGTCACCGGGGAGCTGTTTTTT
TRBD2	TRBV3-1/TRBV3-2	17	TRBJ2-3	NA	CASSRTRTSGSADTQYF	TGTGCCAGCAGCCGAACCAGGACTAGCGGGAGCGCAGATACGCAGTATTTT
NA	TRBV7-9	13	TRBJ2-5	NA	CASSTGQRETQYF	TGTGCCAGCAGCACCGGACAGCGGGAGACCCAGTACTTC
TRBD2	TRBV29-1	15	TRBJ2-5	NA	CSVDKASGGQETQYF	TGCAGCGTTGATAAGGCTAGCGGGGGCCAAGAGACCCAGTACTTC
NA	TRBV7-3	12	TRBJ1-2	NA	CASSLTGSDITF	TGTGCCAGCAGCTTAACTGGGAGTGACATCACCTTC
TRBD1	TRBV2	14	TRBJ1-5	NA	CASSGTGVGQPQHF	TGTGCCAGCAGCGGGACAGGCGTAGGTCAGCCCCAGCATTTT
NA	TRBV6-5	12	TRBJ2-3	NA	CASRAGSDTQYF	TGTGCCAGCAGGGCAGGGTCAGATACGCAGTATTTT
TRBD1	TRBV5-4	15	TRBJ1-1	few	CASSPGQGGNTEAFF	TGTGCCAGCAGCCCGGGACAGGGGGGGAACACTGAAGCTTTCTTT